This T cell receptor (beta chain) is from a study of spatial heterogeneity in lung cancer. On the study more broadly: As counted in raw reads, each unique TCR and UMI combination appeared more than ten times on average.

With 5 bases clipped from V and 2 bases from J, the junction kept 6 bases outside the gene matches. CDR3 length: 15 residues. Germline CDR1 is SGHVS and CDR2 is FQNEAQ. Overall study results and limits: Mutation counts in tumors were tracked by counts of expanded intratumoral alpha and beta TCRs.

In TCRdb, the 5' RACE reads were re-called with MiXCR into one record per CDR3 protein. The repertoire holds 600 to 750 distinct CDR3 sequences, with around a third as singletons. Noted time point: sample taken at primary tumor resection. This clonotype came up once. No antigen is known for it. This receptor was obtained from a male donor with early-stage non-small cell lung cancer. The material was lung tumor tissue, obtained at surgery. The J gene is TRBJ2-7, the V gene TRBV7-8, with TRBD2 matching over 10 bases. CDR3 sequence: CASSPKREGPYEQYF. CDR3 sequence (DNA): TGTGCCAGCAGCCCGAAGCGGGAGGGCCCCTACGAGCAGTACTTC.